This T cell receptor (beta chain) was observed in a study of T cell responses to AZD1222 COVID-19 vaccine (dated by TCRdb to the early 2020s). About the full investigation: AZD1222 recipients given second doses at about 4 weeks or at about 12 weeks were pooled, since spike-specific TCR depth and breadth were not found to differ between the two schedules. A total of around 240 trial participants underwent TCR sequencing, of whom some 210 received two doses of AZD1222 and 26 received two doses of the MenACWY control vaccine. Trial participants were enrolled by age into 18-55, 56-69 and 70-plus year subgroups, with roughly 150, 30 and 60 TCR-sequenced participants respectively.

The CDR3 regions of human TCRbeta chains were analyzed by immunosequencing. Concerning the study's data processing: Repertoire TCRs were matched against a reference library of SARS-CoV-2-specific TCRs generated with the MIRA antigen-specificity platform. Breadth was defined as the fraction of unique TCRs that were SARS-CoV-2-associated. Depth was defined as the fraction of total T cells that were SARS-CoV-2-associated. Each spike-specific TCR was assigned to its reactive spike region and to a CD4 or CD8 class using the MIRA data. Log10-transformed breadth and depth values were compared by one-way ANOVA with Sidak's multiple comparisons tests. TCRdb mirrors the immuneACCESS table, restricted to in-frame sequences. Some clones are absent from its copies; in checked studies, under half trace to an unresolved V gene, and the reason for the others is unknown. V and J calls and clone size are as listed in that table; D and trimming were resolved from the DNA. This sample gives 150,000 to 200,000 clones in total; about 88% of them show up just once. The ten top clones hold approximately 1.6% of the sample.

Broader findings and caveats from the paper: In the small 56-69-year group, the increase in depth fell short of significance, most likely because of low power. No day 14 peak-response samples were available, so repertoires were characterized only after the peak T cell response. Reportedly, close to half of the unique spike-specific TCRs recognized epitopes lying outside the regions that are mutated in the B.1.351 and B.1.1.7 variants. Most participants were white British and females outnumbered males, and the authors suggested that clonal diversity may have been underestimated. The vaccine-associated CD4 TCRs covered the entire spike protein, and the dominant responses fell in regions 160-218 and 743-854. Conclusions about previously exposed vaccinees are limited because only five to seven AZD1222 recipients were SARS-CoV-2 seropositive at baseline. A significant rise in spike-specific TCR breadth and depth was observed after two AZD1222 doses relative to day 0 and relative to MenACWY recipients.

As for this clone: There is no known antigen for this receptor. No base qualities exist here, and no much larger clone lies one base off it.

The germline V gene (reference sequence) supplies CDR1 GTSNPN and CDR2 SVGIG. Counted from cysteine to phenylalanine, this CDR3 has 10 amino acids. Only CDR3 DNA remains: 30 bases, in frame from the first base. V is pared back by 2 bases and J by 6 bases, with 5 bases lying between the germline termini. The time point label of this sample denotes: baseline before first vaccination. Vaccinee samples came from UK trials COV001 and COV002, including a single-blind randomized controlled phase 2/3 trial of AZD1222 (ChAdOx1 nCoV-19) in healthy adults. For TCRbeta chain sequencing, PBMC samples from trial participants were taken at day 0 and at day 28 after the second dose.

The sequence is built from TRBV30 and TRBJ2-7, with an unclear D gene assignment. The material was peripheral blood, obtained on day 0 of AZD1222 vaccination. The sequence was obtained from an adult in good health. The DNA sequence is TGTGCCTGGAGTACTGGCGAGCAGTACTTC. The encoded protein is CAWSTGEQYF.